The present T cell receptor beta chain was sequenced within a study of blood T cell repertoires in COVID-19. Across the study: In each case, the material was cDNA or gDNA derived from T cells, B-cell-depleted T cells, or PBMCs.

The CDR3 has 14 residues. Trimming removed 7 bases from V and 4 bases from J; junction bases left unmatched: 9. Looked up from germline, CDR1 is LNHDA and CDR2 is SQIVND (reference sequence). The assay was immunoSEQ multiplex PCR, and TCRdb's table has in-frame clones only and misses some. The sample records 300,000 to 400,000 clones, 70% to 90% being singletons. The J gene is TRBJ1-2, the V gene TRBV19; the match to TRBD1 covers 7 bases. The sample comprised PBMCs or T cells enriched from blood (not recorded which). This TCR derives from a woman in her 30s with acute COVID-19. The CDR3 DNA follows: TGTGCCAGTATAGAGAGGGGACAGCTCTATGGCTACACCTTC. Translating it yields CASIERGQLYGYTF. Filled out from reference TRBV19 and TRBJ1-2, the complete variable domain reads DGGITQSPKYLFRKEGQNVTLSCEQNLNHDAMYWYRQDPGQGLRLIYYSQIVNDFQKGDIAEGYSVSREKKESFPLTVTSAQKNPTAFYLCASIERGQLYGYTFGSGTRLTVV.